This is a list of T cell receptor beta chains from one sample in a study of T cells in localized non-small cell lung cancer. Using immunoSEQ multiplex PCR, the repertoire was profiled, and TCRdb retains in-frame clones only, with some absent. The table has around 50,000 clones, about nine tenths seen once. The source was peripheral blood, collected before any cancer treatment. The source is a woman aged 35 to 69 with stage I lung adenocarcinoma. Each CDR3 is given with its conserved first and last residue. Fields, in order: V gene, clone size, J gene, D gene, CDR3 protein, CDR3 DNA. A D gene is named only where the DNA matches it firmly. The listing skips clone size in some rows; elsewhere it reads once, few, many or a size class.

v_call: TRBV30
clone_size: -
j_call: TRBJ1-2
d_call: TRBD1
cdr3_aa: CAWKSGTGVSYGYTF
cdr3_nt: TGTGCCTGGAAGTCCGGGACAGGGGTAAGCTATGGCTACACCTTC

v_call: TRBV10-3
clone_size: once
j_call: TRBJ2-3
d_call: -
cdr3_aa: CAISDTQSSTDTQYF
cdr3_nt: TGTGCCATCAGTGACACCCAATCTAGCACAGATACGCAGTATTTT

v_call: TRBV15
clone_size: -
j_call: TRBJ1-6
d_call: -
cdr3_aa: CATSRAKDSPLHF
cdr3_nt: TGTGCCACCAGCAGAGCAAAGGATTCACCCCTCCACTTT

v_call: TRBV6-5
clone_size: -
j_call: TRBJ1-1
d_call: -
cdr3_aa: CASSYRDVVNTEAFF
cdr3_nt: TGTGCCAGCAGTTATAGGGATGTGGTGAACACTGAAGCTTTCTTT

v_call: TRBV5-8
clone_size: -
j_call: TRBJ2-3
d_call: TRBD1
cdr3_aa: CASSSGTGARTDTQYF
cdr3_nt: TGTGCCAGCAGCTCCGGGACAGGGGCGCGCACAGATACGCAGTATTTT

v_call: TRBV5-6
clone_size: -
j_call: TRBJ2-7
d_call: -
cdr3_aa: CASSFRLTSYEQYF
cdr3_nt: TGTGCCAGCAGCTTCCGACTAACCTCCTACGAGCAGTACTTC

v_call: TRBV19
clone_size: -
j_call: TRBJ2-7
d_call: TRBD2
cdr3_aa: CASSQLGGGLTSGRAYEQYF
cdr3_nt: TGTGCCAGTAGCCAGCTGGGGGGCGGCCTGACTAGCGGGAGGGCCTACGAGCAGTACTTC

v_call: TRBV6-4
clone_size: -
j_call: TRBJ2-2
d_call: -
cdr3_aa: CASSRLHDTGELFF
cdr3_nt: TGTGCCAGCAGTCGACTACACGACACCGGGGAGCTGTTTTTT

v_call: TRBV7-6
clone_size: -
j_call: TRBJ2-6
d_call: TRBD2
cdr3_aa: CASSLLAVPLTGANVLTF
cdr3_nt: TGTGCCAGCAGCTTACTAGCGGTGCCTCTGACAGGGGCCAACGTCCTGACTTTC

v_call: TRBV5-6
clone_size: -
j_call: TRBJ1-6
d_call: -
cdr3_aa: CASSTTGDSPLHF
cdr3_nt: TGTGCCAGCAGCACGACGGGGGACTCACCCCTCCACTTT

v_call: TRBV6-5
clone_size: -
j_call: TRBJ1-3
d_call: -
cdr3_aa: CASSPSTSMRNTIYF
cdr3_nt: TGTGCCAGCAGTCCATCGACATCTATGCGAAACACCATATATTTT

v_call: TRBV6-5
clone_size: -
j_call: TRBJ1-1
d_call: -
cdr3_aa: CASSLGRDSRAFF
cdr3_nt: TGTGCCAGCAGCTTAGGACGGGACTCTCGGGCTTTCTTT

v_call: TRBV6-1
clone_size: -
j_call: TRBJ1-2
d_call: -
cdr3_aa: CASSAEPLYGYTF
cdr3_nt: TGTGCCAGCAGTGCGGAACCCCTCTATGGCTACACCTTC

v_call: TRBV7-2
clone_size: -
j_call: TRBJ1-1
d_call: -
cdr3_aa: CASSLDSDTEAFF
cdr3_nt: TGTGCCAGCAGTTTGGACAGCGACACTGAAGCTTTCTTT

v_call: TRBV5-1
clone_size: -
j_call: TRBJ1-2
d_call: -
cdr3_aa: CASSGRGAANYGYTF
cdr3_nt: TGCGCCAGCAGCGGCAGGGGCGCCGCTAACTATGGCTACACCTTC

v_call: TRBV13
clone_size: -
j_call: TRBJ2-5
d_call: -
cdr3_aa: CASSLGALTRTQYF
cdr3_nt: TGTGCCAGCAGCTTAGGCGCACTGACGCGGACCCAGTACTTC

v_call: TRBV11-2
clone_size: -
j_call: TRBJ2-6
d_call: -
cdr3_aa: CASSGGRGRSSGANVLTF
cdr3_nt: TGTGCCAGCAGCGGAGGGCGGGGGCGCAGCTCTGGGGCCAACGTCCTGACTTTC

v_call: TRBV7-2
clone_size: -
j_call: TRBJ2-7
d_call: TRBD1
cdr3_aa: CASSQDRARTYEQYF
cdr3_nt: TGTGCCAGCAGCCAAGACAGGGCTAGAACCTACGAGCAGTACTTC